The T cell receptor beta chain under discussion was sequenced for a study of T cell repertoires in ileal Crohn's disease. The study's findings and limits: Active smokers at surgery had more clonal expansions than non-smokers.

As for this clone: The antigen is unknown.

Generated by immunoSEQ multiplex PCR, the TCRdb table keeps only in-frame clones and is missing some. The sample records about 31,000 clones, around 80% being singletons. The sequencing input was ileal tissue. The source of this sequence is an adult with Crohn's disease.

The CDR3 region is CASSFPSADTQYF. CDR3 bases: TGTGCCAGCAGCTTTCCCAGCGCAGATACGCAGTATTTT. The J gene is TRBJ2-3, the V gene TRBV7-2; D unclear. V shed 3 bases and J shed 4 bases, with 8 bases lying between them. Germline V lookup: CDR1 SGHTA, CDR2 FQGNSA. This CDR3 spans 13 amino acids.